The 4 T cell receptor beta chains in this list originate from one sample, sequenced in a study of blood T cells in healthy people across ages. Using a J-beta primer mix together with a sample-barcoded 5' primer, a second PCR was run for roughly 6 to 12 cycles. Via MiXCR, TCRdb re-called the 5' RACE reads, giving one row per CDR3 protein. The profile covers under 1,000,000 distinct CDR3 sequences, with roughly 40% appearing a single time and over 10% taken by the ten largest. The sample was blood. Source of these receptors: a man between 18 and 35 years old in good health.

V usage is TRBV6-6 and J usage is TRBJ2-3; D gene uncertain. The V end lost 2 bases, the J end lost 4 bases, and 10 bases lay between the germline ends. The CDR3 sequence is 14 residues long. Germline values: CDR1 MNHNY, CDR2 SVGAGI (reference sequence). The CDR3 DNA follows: TGTGCCAGCAGTTACCCCCACACCGCAGATACGCAGTATTTT. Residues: CASSYPHTADTQYF.

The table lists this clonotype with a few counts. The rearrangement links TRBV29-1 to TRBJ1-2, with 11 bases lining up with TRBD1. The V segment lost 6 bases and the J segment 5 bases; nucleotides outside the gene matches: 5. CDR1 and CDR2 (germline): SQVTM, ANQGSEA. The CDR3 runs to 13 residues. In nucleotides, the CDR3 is TGCAGCGTCAAGGACAGGGGGCCATATGGCTACACCTTC. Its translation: CSVKDRGPYGYTF.

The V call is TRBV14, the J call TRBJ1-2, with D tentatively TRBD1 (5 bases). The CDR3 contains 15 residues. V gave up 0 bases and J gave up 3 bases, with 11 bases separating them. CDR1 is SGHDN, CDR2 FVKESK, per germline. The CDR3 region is CASSQDMGRDYGYTF. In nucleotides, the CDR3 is TGTGCCAGCAGCCAAGATATGGGCAGGGACTATGGCTACACCTTC.

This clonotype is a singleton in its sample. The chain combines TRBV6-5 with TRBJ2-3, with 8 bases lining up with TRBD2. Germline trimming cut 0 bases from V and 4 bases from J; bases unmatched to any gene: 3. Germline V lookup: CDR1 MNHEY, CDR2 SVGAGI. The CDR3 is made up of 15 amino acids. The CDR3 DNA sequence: TGTGCCAGCAGTTACTCGACTAGCGCCGCAGATACGCAGTATTTT. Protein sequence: CASSYSTSAADTQYF.